The 19 T cell receptor beta chains reported below all come from one sample, sequenced in a study of metastatic and nonmetastatic thyroid tumors. Each patient came to thyroid surgery without any prior treatment (of any kind). Using MiXCR, TCRdb re-called clones from the PCR reads. The sample yields roughly 59,000 clones, around 15% seen once. The sequenced material came from blood. The receptors derive from a male donor with papillary thyroid cancer or a benign thyroid nodule (not recorded which). Some clones in this sample may be carry-over from other donors' samples.

This clone was observed many times. The chain employs TRBV7-8 and TRBJ2-2; 8 nucleotides align to TRBD1. Germline trimming cut 7 bases from V and 4 bases from J; bases unmatched to any gene: 14. Germline loops: CDR1 SGHVS, CDR2 FQNEAQ. The CDR3 runs to 17 residues. The CDR3 DNA is TGTGCCAGCACCCTCAAAATCCCGACAGGGGTCACCGGGGAGCTGTTTTTT. This translates into CASTLKIPTGVTGELFF.

This clone was detected ten times or more. V usage is TRBV20-1 and J usage is TRBJ2-3; a weak D match, TRBD1 (6 bases). This CDR3 has 16 amino acids. Per the germline V gene, CDR1 is DFQATT and CDR2 is SNEGSKA (reference sequence). The V end lost 5 bases, the J end lost 0 bases, and 18 bases lay between the germline ends. The CDR3 sequence is CSAHLLVGTSTDTQYF. The CDR3 DNA reads TGCAGTGCTCACCTCCTAGTGGGGACAAGCACAGATACGCAGTATTTT.

This clone was counted ten times or more. The V gene is TRBV5-5, the J gene TRBJ2-3; D is undetermined. V lost 0 bases and J lost 2, with 4 bases in between. Germline loops: CDR1 SGHKS, CDR2 YYEKEE (reference sequence). CDR3 length: 13 residues. The CDR3 region has the DNA TGTGCCAGCAGCTTGGCTGTCACAGATACGCAGTATTTT. Protein sequence: CASSLAVTDTQYF.

This clone was recorded many times. The chain couples TRBV7-2 to TRBJ1-5, with D uncertain. CDR3 length equals 13 residues. From germline, CDR1 is SGHTA and CDR2 FQGNSA. V was trimmed by 3 bases and J by 4 bases, leaving 7 bases between them. The chain's CDR3 is CASSFVQNQPQHF. CDR3 nucleotide sequence: TGTGCCAGCAGCTTTGTCCAAAATCAGCCCCAGCATTTT.

This clone was seen at least ten times. The rearrangement uses TRBV9 and TRBJ2-2, with 7 bases aligning to TRBD1. The V and J ends lost 3 bases and 4 bases, in that order; junction bases with no gene match: 3. The germline gives CDR1 SGDLS, CDR2 YYNGEE. The CDR3 contains 14 residues. The CDR3 reads CASSGGGGTGELFF. The CDR3 DNA is TGTGCCAGCAGCGGAGGGGGCGGCACCGGGGAGCTGTTTTTT. Variable domain in full (rest from reference TRBV9 and TRBJ2-2): DSGVTQTPKHLITATGQRVTLRCSPRSGDLSVYWYQQSLDQGLQFLIQYYNGEERAKGNILERFSAQQFPDLHSELNLSSLELGDSALYFCASSGGGGTGELFFGEGSRLTVL.

This clone showed up many times. This chain uses TRBV29-1 with TRBJ2-7; D remains unclear. Germline assignment: CDR1 SQVTM and CDR2 ANQGSEA. Trimming removed 6 bases at V and 3 bases at J, with 9 bases between. This CDR3 has 11 amino acids. The CDR3 reads CSVGTLYEQYF. CDR3 nucleotides: TGCAGCGTGGGCACCCTCTACGAGCAGTACTTC.

This clone was observed many times. The V and J genes are TRBV5-6 and TRBJ1-2, with 7 positions matching TRBD1. Per germline, CDR1 SGHDT and CDR2 YYEEEE. Trimming removed 0 bases from V and 8 bases from J; junction bases left unmatched: 13. The CDR3 sequence is 16 residues long. The CDR3 nucleotides are TGTGCCAGCAGCTTGGTAGCCCCTCAGGGGGGACGAGGCTACACCTTC. Translating gives CASSLVAPQGGRGYTF.

The chain joins TRBV20-1 to TRBJ2-2; D gene ambiguous. Germline V gene data show CDR1 as DFQATT and CDR2 as SNEGSKA (reference sequence). The length of the CDR3 is 14 residues. Trimming took off 0 bases at V and 3 bases at J, with 8 bases between the two ends. The CDR3 is CSARDISYTGELFF. CDR3 coding DNA: TGCAGTGCTAGAGATATCAGCTACACCGGGGAGCTGTTTTTT.

In this sample, this clone turned up many times. The genes are TRBV5-1 and TRBJ2-1; possibly TRBD2 for D (5 bases). This CDR3 comprises 14 residues. Trimming cost V 0 bases and J 9 bases, with 13 bases left between them. The germline gives CDR1 SGHRS, CDR2 YFSETQ. The CDR3 bases are TGCGCCAGCAGCTTGGACGGGGTTGTTGGTGAGCAGTTCTTC. It codes for CASSLDGVVGEQFF. Using reference TRBV5-1 and TRBJ2-1 for the parts outside the CDR3, the full variable domain is KAGVTQTPRYLIKTRGQQVTLSCSPISGHRSVSWYQQTPGQGLQFLFEYFSETQRNKGNFPGRFSGRQFSNSRSEMNVSTLELGDSALYLCASSLDGVVGEQFFGPGTRLTVL.

This clone was observed many times. The chain employs TRBV6-1 and TRBJ2-6, with no clear D. Trimming took off 6 bases at V and 2 bases at J, with 8 bases between the two ends. Germline V gives CDR1 MNHNS, CDR2 SASEGT. The CDR3 is 14 amino acids. The CDR3, as DNA: TGTGCCAGCAGCAACACCGCTGGGGCCAACGTCCTGACTTTC. Encoded protein: CASSNTAGANVLTF.

A word on this clone: A much larger clone lies one base from this, so it may be a read error. The CDR3 spells CSFERAETYGYTF. The CDR3 nucleotides are TGCAGCTTTGAGAGGGCGGAAACCTATGGCTACACCTTC. The V and J genes are TRBV29-1 and TRBJ1-2; D uncertain. Germline CDR1 SQVTM, CDR2 ANQGSEA. CDR3 length: 13 amino acids.

This clone was detected many times. This chain links TRBV28 with TRBJ1-2; perhaps TRBD1 as D (6 bases). This CDR3 is 16 amino acids long. Trimming pared 4 bases from V and 8 bases from J, leaving 23 bases between. Germline V gives CDR1 MDHEN, CDR2 SYDVKM. CDR3 protein: CASSSMLLQGQDGYTF. The CDR3 DNA follows: TGTGCCAGCAGTTCCATGCTCTTACAGGGTCAGGACGGCTACACCTTC.

CDR3 bases: TGTGCCAGCTCACCACCCGTCGGGGGGCAAGAGACCCAGTACTTC. Encoded protein: CASSPPVGGQETQYF. This rearrangement joins TRBV18 to TRBJ2-5, with 7 positions matching TRBD2. The germline gives CDR1 KGHSH, CDR2 LQKENI. The CDR3 runs 15 residues. The V and J ends lost 0 bases and 2 bases, in that order; junction bases with no gene match: 3.

This clone appeared many times. The gene calls are TRBV10-3 and TRBJ1-3; unclear D gene. From germline, CDR1 is ENHRY and CDR2 SYGVKD. The V gene lost 3 bases and the J gene lost 1 base, with 10 bases spanning the gap. This CDR3 comprises 15 residues. Written as DNA, the CDR3 is TGTGCCATCAGTGAATTAGGTTCTTCTGGAAACACCATATATTTT. This sequence encodes CAISELGSSGNTIYF.

This clone was observed many times. Different DNA sequences within this sample yield the same CDR3. The chain combines TRBV7-9 with TRBJ2-7, with 8 bases matching TRBD2. The V gene's germline CDR1 is SEHNR and CDR2 FQNEAQ (reference sequence). Unmatched junction bases numbered 11, after V lost 4 bases and J lost 6 bases. There are 15 residues in the CDR3. CDR3 loop: CASSSPGVGRVEQYV. The CDR3, as DNA: TGTGCCAGCAGCTCACCGGGAGTCGGGAGGGTCGAGCAGTACGTC.

This clone appeared many times. The rearrangement uses TRBV15 and TRBJ2-3; D is undetermined. The CDR3 runs 14 residues. The V gene's germline CDR1 is LNHNV and CDR2 YYDKDF (reference sequence). V lost 5 bases and J lost 1, with 10 bases in between. CDR3 bases: TGTGCCACCAGCTGGGCAGGCGGCACAGATACGCAGTATTTT. This codes for CATSWAGGTDTQYF.

The CDR3 sequence is CATSEPTGGGATGELFF. Written as DNA, the CDR3 is TGTGCCACCAGTGAACCGACAGGGGGCGGTGCGACCGGGGAGCTGTTTTTT. The chain uses TRBV24-1 and TRBJ2-2, with 10 nucleotides matching TRBD1. From germline, CDR1 is KGHDR and CDR2 SFDVKD. The CDR3 totals 17 residues. V gave up 4 bases and J gave up 5 bases; unmatched junction bases: 9.

This clone has at least ten counts. This same CDR3 is encoded by further DNA sequences in the sample. The J gene is TRBJ1-4, the V gene TRBV2; 10 nucleotides line up with TRBD1. J was trimmed by 7 bases and V by 10 bases; bases with no gene match: 12. This CDR3 is 15 amino acids long. Germline assignment: CDR1 SNHLY and CDR2 FYNNEI. The chain's CDR3 is CAKRWGQGMGEKLFF. For the CDR3, the DNA is TGTGCCAAAAGGTGGGGACAGGGGATGGGTGAAAAACTGTTTTTT.

Notes on this clone: This clone may be a read error of a much larger clone one base away. Here the CDR3 DNA reads TGTGCCAGCAGCCAAGCAACAGGGCCTATCACAGATACGCAGTATTTT. Translating gives CASSQATGPITDTQYF. The chain carries TRBV4-2 and TRBJ2-3; tentatively, D is TRBD1 (6 bases). CDR1 is LGHNA, CDR2 YNFKEQ, per germline. The CDR3 spans 16 residues. Trimming pared 1 base from V and 2 bases from J, leaving 13 bases between.